These 9 T cell receptor beta chains originate from one sample sequenced in a study of shared clonotypes between healthy human individuals (TCRdb year 2020). The library relied on the immunoSEQ multiplex PCR assay. The clones in this table, taken by TCRdb from immuneACCESS, are in-frame only. Not every clone is retained; where verified, under half of the shortfall comes from an unresolved V gene, and the cause of the rest is unknown. This sample gives around 2.5 million clones in total; over 85% of them show up just once. 0.35% to 0.45% of the sample lies in the top ten. The sample taken for sequencing was naive CD4+ T cells from PBMCs. Taken with the paper, the label for cell subset or site translates to: CD45RA+ positively selected. The receptor source for this set is a man between 18 and 29 years old in good health. Some clones in this sample may be carry-over from other donors' samples.

The chain couples TRBV7-3 to TRBJ2-2; D may correspond to TRBD1 or TRBD2 (5 bases each). The germline gives CDR1 SGHTA, CDR2 FQGTGA. V lost 5 bases and J lost 5, with 18 bases in between. The CDR3 totals 16 residues. The CDR3: CASSKGSGAPTGELFF. In DNA form, the CDR3 reads TGTGCCAGCAGCAAAGGATCCGGGGCACCTACCGGGGAGCTGTTTTTT.

V gene TRBV19 combines with J gene TRBJ2-2; TRBD2 matches at 8 bases. Trimming at V came to 10 bases and at J to 7 bases, leaving 11 bases not matched to a gene. CDR3 size: 14 residues. Per the germline V gene, CDR1 is LNHDA and CDR2 is SQIVND (reference sequence). The CDR3 region has the DNA TGTGCCACCAAACCGGGAGGGCCAGTCGGGGAGCTGTTTTTT. Translation gives CATKPGGPVGELFF. The full variable domain, completed using reference TRBV19 and TRBJ2-2, is DGGITQSPKYLFRKEGQNVTLSCEQNLNHDAMYWYRQDPGQGLRLIYYSQIVNDFQKGDIAEGYSVSREKKESFPLTVTSAQKNPTAFYLCATKPGGPVGELFFGEGSRLTVL.

The rearrangement uses TRBV2 and TRBJ1-3; D remains ambiguous. V gave up 4 bases and J gave up 4 bases, with 11 bases separating them. The germline CDR1 and CDR2 sequences are SNHLY and FYNNEI. The CDR3 spans 14 residues. The CDR3 sequence: CASSVETGGNTIYF. The DNA for the CDR3 is TGTGCCAGCAGTGTCGAAACGGGAGGAAACACCATATATTTT.

The chain recombines TRBV5-1 with TRBJ1-2; TRBD1 is a possible D gene (6 bases). CDR1 is SGHRS and CDR2 is YFSETQ in the germline V gene. This CDR3 is built from 14 residues. The CDR3 spells CASRPGGPSGGYTF. The CDR3 DNA reads as TGCGCGAGCCGACCGGGGGGCCCTTCGGGGGGCTACACCTTC.

The chain is built from TRBV10-2 and TRBJ2-2; TRBD2 matches at 9 bases. Germline trimming cut 7 bases from V and 3 bases from J; bases unmatched to any gene: 9. This CDR3 spans 16 amino acids. Per germline, CDR1 WSHSY and CDR2 SAAADI. CDR3 DNA sequence: TGCGCCAGCACCCTTTATAGCGGGAGCCACACCGGGGAGCTGTTTTTT. This sequence encodes CASTLYSGSHTGELFF.

The chain combines TRBV7-3 with TRBJ1-5; 9 bases match TRBD1. The V segment lost 4 bases and the J segment 7 bases; nucleotides outside the gene matches: 8. CDR1 and CDR2 from the germline V gene are SGHTA and FQGTGA. CDR3 size: 15 residues. The CDR3 DNA reads as TGTGCCAGCAGCTCAGCGGGACAGGGACGCCAGCCCCAGCATTTT. It specifies CASSSAGQGRQPQHF.

V usage is TRBV19 and J usage is TRBJ1-1, with TRBD1 matching 7 bases. CDR1 is LNHDA and CDR2 is SQIVND in the germline V gene (reference sequence). The CDR3 has 15 residues. With 7 bases clipped from V and 2 bases from J, the junction kept 10 bases outside the gene matches. CDR3 sequence (DNA): TGTGCCAGTACCCCGAGACAGGGTTTAAACACTGAAGCTTTCTTT. This codes for CASTPRQGLNTEAFF.

The chain is built from TRBV15 and TRBJ2-3; D could derive from TRBD1 or TRBD2 (6 bases each). V lost 2 bases to trimming and J lost 0 bases, with 9 bases between them. The germline CDR1 and CDR2 sequences are LNHNV and YYDKDF (reference sequence). The CDR3 has 15 amino acids. CDR3 sequence (DNA): TGTGCCACCAGCAGATCGGGGGCTAGCACAGATACGCAGTATTTT. Amino acid sequence: CATSRSGASTDTQYF.

The rearrangement joins TRBV5-6 to TRBJ2-5; 10 bases fit TRBD2. Looked up from germline, CDR1 is SGHDT and CDR2 is YYEEEE. This CDR3 comprises 14 residues. J was trimmed by 4 bases and V by 0 bases; bases with no gene match: 0. CDR3 bases: TGTGCCAGCAGCTTGGGACTAGCGGGAGAGACCCAGTACTTC. It specifies CASSLGLAGETQYF.